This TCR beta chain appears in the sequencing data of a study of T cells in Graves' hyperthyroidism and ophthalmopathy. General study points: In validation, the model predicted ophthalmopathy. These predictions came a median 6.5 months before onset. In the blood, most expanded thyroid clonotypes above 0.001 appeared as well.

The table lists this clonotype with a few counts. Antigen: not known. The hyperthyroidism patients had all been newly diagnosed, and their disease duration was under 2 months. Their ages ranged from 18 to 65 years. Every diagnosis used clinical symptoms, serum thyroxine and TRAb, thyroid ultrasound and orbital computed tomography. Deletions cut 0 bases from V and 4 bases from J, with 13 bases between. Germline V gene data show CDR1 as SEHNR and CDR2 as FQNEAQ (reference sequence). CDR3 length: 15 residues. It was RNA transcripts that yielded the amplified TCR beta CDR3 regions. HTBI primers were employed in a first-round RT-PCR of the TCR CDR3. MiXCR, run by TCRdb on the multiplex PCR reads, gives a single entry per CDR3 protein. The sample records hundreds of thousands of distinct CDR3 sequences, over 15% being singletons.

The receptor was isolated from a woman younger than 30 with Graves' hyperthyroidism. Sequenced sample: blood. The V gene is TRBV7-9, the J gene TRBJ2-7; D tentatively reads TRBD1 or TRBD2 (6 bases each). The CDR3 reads CASSLAPGAGYEQYF. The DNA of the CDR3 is TGTGCCAGCAGCTTAGCCCCAGGGGCGGGGTACGAGCAGTACTTC.